This entry describes one T cell receptor beta chain. What it recognizes is unknown. The data derive from a study of vaccination effects on CD4 cells after COVID-19. The method was immunoSEQ multiplex PCR; TCRdb's version includes in-frame clones alone and lacks a portion of them. The repertoire has roughly 20,000 clones, around 70% of them found once; the top ten carry 10% to 13%. Deletions cut 5 bases from V and 6 bases from J, with 10 bases between. The CDR3 consists of 13 residues. Germline V lookup: CDR1 MNHEY, CDR2 SVGAGI. Study-wide points: Just 1 of 255 vaccine-induced clones in healthy recipients was cross-reactive.

After expansion with viral peptide pools in the ViraFEST assay, antigen-specific CD4+ T cells were sequenced. Once cultured for roughly 10 days, the cells underwent separation to obtain CD4+ T cells. Participants received two doses of either the BNT162b2 or mRNA-1273 vaccine. Sequenced here: CD4+ T cells from PBMCs cultured with HCoV-NL63 spike peptides, sampled after COVID-19 vaccination. The receptor was isolated from a human donor who received a COVID-19 vaccine. The chain employs TRBV6-5 and TRBJ2-2, with D perhaps assigned TRBD1 or TRBD2 (5 bases each). This chain's CDR3 is CASSPGTSGELFF. CDR3 DNA sequence: TGTGCCAGCAGTCCGGGGACGTCCGGGGAGCTGTTTTTT.